This TCR beta chain is drawn from a study of T cell repertoires in cytomegalovirus infection. Looking at the study overall: Matching HLA type and CMV infection were both indicated by public TCR beta signatures. Findings and limits, study-wide: HLA-C-restricted, CMV-specific TCR beta clonotypes were dominant ex vivo. Of the TCR beta families, the public ones yielded a cumulative frequency that identified carriers of CMV plus the relevant HLA.

This clonotype showed up just a few times. What it binds is unknown. Germline CDR1 and CDR2: LNHDA and SQIVND (reference sequence). Trimming took 4 bases from V and 6 from J, leaving 9 bases between them. The CDR3 runs 12 residues. TCRdb re-called the reads with MiXCR, one entry per CDR3 protein. The sample contains approximately 250,000 distinct CDR3 sequences, approximately 22% of which appear only once. This TCR came from a human donor in good health (CMV status not recorded). Some clones in this sample may be carry-over from other donors' samples. The sample taken for sequencing was CD8+ T cells from PBMCs. The chain carries TRBV19 and TRBJ1-1; the D is unclear. This chain's CDR3 is CASSRPVAEAFF. The DNA of the CDR3 is TGTGCCAGTAGTAGGCCAGTGGCTGAAGCTTTCTTT. The variable domain in full, completed from reference TRBV19 and TRBJ1-1, reads DGGITQSPKYLFRKEGQNVTLSCEQNLNHDAMYWYRQDPGQGLRLIYYSQIVNDFQKGDIAEGYSVSREKKESFPLTVTSAQKNPTAFYLCASSRPVAEAFFGQGTRLTVV.